This T cell receptor beta chain appears in the sequencing data of a study of tumor-infiltrating lymphocytes in primary liver carcinoma. Study as a whole: Patients were men and women aged 30 to 69 years. Study results and limitations: Significantly larger top-250-clone fractions were found in tumors than in blood (p = 0.039). For tumor-adjacent and tumor-blood pairs, overlap was less than that seen for tumor region pairs.

Unsorted bulk tissue (roughly 20-34 mg) underwent RNA and DNA co-extraction. A constant-region primer served to make TCR beta cDNA from roughly 460 ng total RNA. Amplification in three nested multiplex PCR rounds with slightly modified ARM-PCR gave rise to TCR beta libraries. TCRdb reprocessed the multiplex PCR reads via MiXCR and lists one record per CDR3 protein. This table holds tens of thousands of distinct CDR3 sequences, 60% to 85% found once. With regard to this clonotype: The antigen remains unidentified. This CDR3 is missing its conserved last phenylalanine or tryptophan, likely due to a read error.

Specimen: liver tumor tissue from sampling region 4. Described subset: tumor region T4, right-lateral pole. The TCR originated in a woman aged 25-40 years with primary liver carcinoma and hepatitis B virus infection.

In DNA, the CDR3 is TGTGCCAGCAGCCACCTCCCGGGGACCAGTGCCTACGTGCAGTACTTA. It translates to CASSHLPGTSAYVQYL. V and J are TRBV4-2 and TRBJ2-7, with D perhaps given as TRBD1 or TRBD2 (5 bases each). Germline CDR1 and CDR2: LGHNA and YNFKEQ. The CDR3 has 16 amino acids.